These T cell receptor beta chains were read from a single sample in a study of shared clonotypes between healthy human individuals. Only in-frame clones appear in the TCRdb table, and some are missing; sequencing was by immunoSEQ multiplex PCR. The data show more than 2 million clones, about 94% seen once. Specimen: naive CD8+ T cells sorted from blood. The receptors come from a man between 18 and 29 years old in good health. Each CDR3 is given with its conserved first and last residue. Rows may omit the clone size; those that give it use once, few, many or a size class.

j_call: TRBJ2-7
clone_size: once
cdr3_length: 11
v_call: TRBV5-6
cdr3_aa: CASSLWPEQYF

j_call: TRBJ2-7
clone_size: -
cdr3_length: 14
v_call: TRBV9
cdr3_aa: CASSAGLAAYEQYF

j_call: TRBJ2-3
clone_size: -
cdr3_length: 10
v_call: TRBV7-8
cdr3_aa: CASGTDTQYF

j_call: TRBJ2-3
clone_size: -
cdr3_length: 11
v_call: TRBV29-1
cdr3_aa: CSVDLGDTQYF

j_call: TRBJ1-1
clone_size: few
cdr3_length: 13
v_call: TRBV19
cdr3_aa: CASSVTVNTEAFF

j_call: TRBJ2-2
clone_size: -
cdr3_length: 14
v_call: TRBV11-2
cdr3_aa: CASSLGLNTGELFF

j_call: TRBJ2-2
clone_size: -
cdr3_length: 17
v_call: TRBV2
cdr3_aa: CASSEEPGTGEFGELFF

j_call: TRBJ2-2
clone_size: -
cdr3_length: 14
v_call: TRBV5-1
cdr3_aa: CASSTWDSTGELFF

j_call: TRBJ2-3
clone_size: -
cdr3_length: 14
v_call: TRBV27
cdr3_aa: CASSQGAKSDTQYF

j_call: TRBJ2-7
clone_size: -
cdr3_length: 15
v_call: TRBV5-6
cdr3_aa: CASSTTGKLSYEQYF

j_call: TRBJ1-1
clone_size: -
cdr3_length: 13
v_call: TRBV9
cdr3_aa: CASSQNPNTEAFF

j_call: TRBJ2-3
clone_size: -
cdr3_length: 15
v_call: TRBV6-1
cdr3_aa: CASSEWQPATDTQYF

j_call: TRBJ1-5
clone_size: -
cdr3_length: 14
v_call: TRBV27
cdr3_aa: CASSFHSYNQPQHF

j_call: TRBJ1-5
clone_size: -
cdr3_length: 15
v_call: TRBV15
cdr3_aa: CATSRDLGGGQPQHF

j_call: TRBJ2-3
clone_size: -
cdr3_length: 15
v_call: TRBV6-6
cdr3_aa: CASISVRGLTDTQYF

j_call: TRBJ2-5
clone_size: -
cdr3_length: 19
v_call: TRBV5-4
cdr3_aa: CASSNVAGGERGTQETQYF

j_call: TRBJ1-1
clone_size: -
cdr3_length: 15
v_call: TRBV5-5
cdr3_aa: CASSLGEGRNTEAFF

j_call: TRBJ2-7
clone_size: -
cdr3_length: 13
v_call: TRBV5-1
cdr3_aa: CASSLQGVDEQYF

j_call: TRBJ1-6
clone_size: -
cdr3_length: 15
v_call: TRBV6-5
cdr3_aa: CASTEVGSYNSPLHF

j_call: TRBJ2-2
clone_size: once
cdr3_length: 15
v_call: TRBV10-3
cdr3_aa: CAITNDRGRSGELFF

j_call: TRBJ2-7
clone_size: -
cdr3_length: 13
v_call: TRBV11-1
cdr3_aa: CASTSWDKYEQYF

j_call: TRBJ1-2
clone_size: once
cdr3_length: 11
v_call: TRBV30
cdr3_aa: CAWNRDYGYTF

j_call: TRBJ2-7
clone_size: once
cdr3_length: 12
v_call: TRBV7-2
cdr3_aa: CASSSSGNEQYF

j_call: TRBJ2-1
clone_size: -
cdr3_length: 17
v_call: TRBV4-1
cdr3_aa: CASSLDPLAGGFGEQFF

j_call: TRBJ2-1
clone_size: -
cdr3_length: 10
v_call: TRBV2
cdr3_aa: CASIGGPQFF

j_call: TRBJ2-7
clone_size: -
cdr3_length: 13
v_call: TRBV11-2
cdr3_aa: CASSLENFVEQYF

j_call: TRBJ2-3
clone_size: -
cdr3_length: 13
v_call: TRBV28
cdr3_aa: CASSLNPADTQYF

j_call: TRBJ2-5
clone_size: -
cdr3_length: 14
v_call: TRBV2
cdr3_aa: CASVPDGYNPTQYF

j_call: TRBJ2-7
clone_size: -
cdr3_length: 14
v_call: TRBV9
cdr3_aa: CASSVGSGSYEQYF

j_call: TRBJ2-4
clone_size: -
cdr3_length: 14
v_call: TRBV27
cdr3_aa: CASSLAGAGDIQYF

j_call: TRBJ2-3
clone_size: -
cdr3_length: 15
v_call: TRBV5-4
cdr3_aa: CASSLWTSGTDTQYF

j_call: TRBJ1-1
clone_size: once
cdr3_length: 15
v_call: TRBV29-1
cdr3_aa: CSVLDSPGGNTEAFF

j_call: TRBJ1-1
clone_size: -
cdr3_length: 15
v_call: TRBV7-9
cdr3_aa: CAIHANNRLNTEAFF

j_call: TRBJ2-7
clone_size: -
cdr3_length: 11
v_call: TRBV6-1
cdr3_aa: CASSGIYEQYF

j_call: TRBJ1-1
clone_size: -
cdr3_length: 14
v_call: TRBV28
cdr3_aa: CASSLTRMNTEAFF

j_call: TRBJ2-7
clone_size: -
cdr3_length: 13
v_call: TRBV6-5
cdr3_aa: CASSFRGAYEQYF

j_call: TRBJ1-4
clone_size: -
cdr3_length: 18
v_call: TRBV15
cdr3_aa: CATSRAGGQGAPNEKLFF

j_call: TRBJ2-7
clone_size: once
cdr3_length: 14
v_call: TRBV4-3
cdr3_aa: CASSQDLHGYEQYF

j_call: TRBJ2-1
clone_size: once
cdr3_length: 16
v_call: TRBV10-3
cdr3_aa: CAISDGLAGSPYEQFF

j_call: TRBJ2-7
clone_size: -
cdr3_length: 14
v_call: TRBV5-1
cdr3_aa: CASSLAAGTYEQYF

j_call: TRBJ2-7
clone_size: once
cdr3_length: 16
v_call: TRBV27
cdr3_aa: CASSFLGQGGPDEQYF